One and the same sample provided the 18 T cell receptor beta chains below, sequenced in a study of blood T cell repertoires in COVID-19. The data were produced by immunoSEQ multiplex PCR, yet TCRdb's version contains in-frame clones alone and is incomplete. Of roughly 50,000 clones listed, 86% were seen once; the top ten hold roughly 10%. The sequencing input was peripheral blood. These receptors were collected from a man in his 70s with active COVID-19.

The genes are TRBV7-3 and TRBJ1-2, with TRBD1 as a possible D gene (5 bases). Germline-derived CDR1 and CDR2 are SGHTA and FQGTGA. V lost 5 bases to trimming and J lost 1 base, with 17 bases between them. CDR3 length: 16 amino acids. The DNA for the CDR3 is TGTGCCAGCAGCCGAGGAGGGACGCAATTTAACTATGGCTACACCTTC. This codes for CASSRGGTQFNYGYTF.

The CDR3 reads CASSVRGNFGTEAFF. For the CDR3, the DNA is TGTGCCAGCAGCGTAAGGGGTAACTTCGGCACTGAAGCTTTCTTT. V usage is TRBV9 and J usage is TRBJ1-1, with a tentative D call TRBD1 (5 bases). The CDR3 spans 15 residues. CDR1 is SGDLS and CDR2 is YYNGEE in the germline V gene. Trimming took off 1 base at V and 4 bases at J, with 14 bases between the two ends.

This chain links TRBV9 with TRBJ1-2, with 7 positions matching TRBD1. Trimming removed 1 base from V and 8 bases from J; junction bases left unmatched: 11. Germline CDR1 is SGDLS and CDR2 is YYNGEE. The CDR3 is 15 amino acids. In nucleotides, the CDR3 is TGTGCCAGCAGCGTAACGACAGGGTCGGAAGGCGGCTACACCTTC. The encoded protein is CASSVTTGSEGGYTF.

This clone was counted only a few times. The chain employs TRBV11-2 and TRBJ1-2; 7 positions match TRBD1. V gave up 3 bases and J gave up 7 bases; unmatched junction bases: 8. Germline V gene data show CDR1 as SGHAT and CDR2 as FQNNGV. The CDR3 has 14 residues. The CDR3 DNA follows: TGTGCCAGCAGCTTGACCGAGGGGGCTGGTGGCTACACCTTC. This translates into CASSLTEGAGGYTF.

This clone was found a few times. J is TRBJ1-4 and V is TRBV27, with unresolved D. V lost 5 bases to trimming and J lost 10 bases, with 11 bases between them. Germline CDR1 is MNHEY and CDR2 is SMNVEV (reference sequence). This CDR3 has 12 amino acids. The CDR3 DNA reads TGTGCCAGCAGTATCCGATTCGGAAAACTGTTTTTT. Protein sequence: CASSIRFGKLFF.

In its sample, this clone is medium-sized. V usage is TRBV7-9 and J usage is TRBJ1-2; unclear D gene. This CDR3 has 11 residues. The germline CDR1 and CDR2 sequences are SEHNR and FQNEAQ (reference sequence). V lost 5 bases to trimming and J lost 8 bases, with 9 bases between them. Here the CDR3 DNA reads TGTGCCAGCAGCATTGCTGAGGGCTACACCTTC. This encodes CASSIAEGYTF.

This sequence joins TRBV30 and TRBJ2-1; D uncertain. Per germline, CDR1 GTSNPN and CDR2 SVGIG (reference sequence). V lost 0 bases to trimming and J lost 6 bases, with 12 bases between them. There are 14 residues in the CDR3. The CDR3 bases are TGTGCCTGGAGTGTGTATCCAGAATCCAATGAGCAGTTCTTC. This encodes CAWSVYPESNEQFF.

The CDR3 bases are TGTGCCAGCAGCCAAGATTTGCGGGGGGGCCGGAAGGCTCAGTTCTTC. Translating it yields CASSQDLRGGRKAQFF. J is TRBJ2-1 and V is TRBV4-2, with 9 bases fitting TRBD2. V lost 0 bases, J lost 13 bases, and 13 bases stayed unmatched. Germline CDR1 is LGHNA and CDR2 is YNFKEQ. There are 16 residues in the CDR3.

The chain's CDR3 is CASSLLAGGGYEQYF. DNA for the CDR3: TGTGCCAGCAGCTTACTAGCGGGGGGGGGCTACGAGCAGTACTTC. The chain is built from TRBV7-7 and TRBJ2-7; 12 bases align to TRBD2. Germline CDR1 is SSHAT and CDR2 is FNYEAQ (reference sequence). This CDR3 is built from 15 residues. V was pared by 2 bases and J by 3 bases, with 2 bases of the junction left unmatched.

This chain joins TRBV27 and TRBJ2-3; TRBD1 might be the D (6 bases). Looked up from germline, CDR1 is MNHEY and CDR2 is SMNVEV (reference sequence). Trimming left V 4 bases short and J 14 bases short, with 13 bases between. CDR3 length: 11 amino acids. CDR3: CASSYRAVRYF. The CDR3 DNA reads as TGTGCCAGCAGTTACAGGGCAGTTCGGTATTTT.

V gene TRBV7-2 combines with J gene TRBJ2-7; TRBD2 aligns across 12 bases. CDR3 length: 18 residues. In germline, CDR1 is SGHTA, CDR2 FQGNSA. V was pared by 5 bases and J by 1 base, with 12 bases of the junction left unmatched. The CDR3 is CASSPMTSGGSGSYEQYF. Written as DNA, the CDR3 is TGTGCCAGCAGCCCTATGACTAGCGGGGGATCTGGGTCCTACGAGCAGTACTTC.

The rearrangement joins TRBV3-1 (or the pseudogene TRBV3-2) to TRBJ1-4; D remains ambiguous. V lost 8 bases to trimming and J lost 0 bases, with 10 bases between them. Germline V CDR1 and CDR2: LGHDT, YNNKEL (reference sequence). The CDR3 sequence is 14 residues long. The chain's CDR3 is CASSSYATNEKLFF. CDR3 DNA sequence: TGTGCCAGCTCCTCGTATGCAACTAATGAAAAACTGTTTTTT.

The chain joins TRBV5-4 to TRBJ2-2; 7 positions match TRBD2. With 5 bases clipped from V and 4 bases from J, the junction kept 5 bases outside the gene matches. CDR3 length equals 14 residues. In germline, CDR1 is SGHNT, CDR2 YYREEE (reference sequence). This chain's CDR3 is CASSQRGPTGELFF. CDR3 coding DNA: TGTGCCAGCAGTCAGCGGGGCCCCACCGGGGAGCTGTTTTTT.

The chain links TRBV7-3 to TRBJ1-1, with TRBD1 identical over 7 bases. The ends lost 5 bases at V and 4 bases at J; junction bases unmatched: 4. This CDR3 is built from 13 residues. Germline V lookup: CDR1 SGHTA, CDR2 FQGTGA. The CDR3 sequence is CASSATGVTEAFF. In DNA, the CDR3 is TGTGCCAGCAGCGCAACAGGGGTCACTGAAGCTTTCTTT.

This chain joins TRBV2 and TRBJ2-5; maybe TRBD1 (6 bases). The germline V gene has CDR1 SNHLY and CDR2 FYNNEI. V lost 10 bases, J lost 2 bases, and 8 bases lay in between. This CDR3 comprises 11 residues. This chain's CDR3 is CATGTQETQYF. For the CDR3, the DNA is TGTGCCACCGGGACACAAGAGACCCAGTACTTC.

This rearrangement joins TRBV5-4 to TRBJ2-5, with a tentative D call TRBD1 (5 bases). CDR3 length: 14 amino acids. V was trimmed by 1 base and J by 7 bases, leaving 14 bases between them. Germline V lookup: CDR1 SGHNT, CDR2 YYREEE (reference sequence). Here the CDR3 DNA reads TGTGCCAGCAGCTTGTCAGACAGCCTAAGGACCCAGTACTTC. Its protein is CASSLSDSLRTQYF.

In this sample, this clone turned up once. In DNA form, the CDR3 reads TGTGCCAGCAGCCAATGGGTCGACAGTAACTATGGCTACACCTTC. Its translation: CASSQWVDSNYGYTF. This chain joins TRBV3-1 (or the pseudogene TRBV3-2) and TRBJ1-2; tentative D call: TRBD1 (5 bases). Trimming removed 2 bases at V and 1 base at J, with 11 bases between. The CDR3 is made up of 15 amino acids. Germline V CDR1 and CDR2: LGHDT, YNNKEL (reference sequence).

CDR3 coding DNA: TGCGCCAGCAGCTCGTGGACAGGAGAAAATGAGCAGTTCTTC. Its protein product is CASSSWTGENEQFF. The chain carries TRBV4-1 and TRBJ2-1; 7 bases are a match to TRBD1. CDR1 and CDR2 from the germline V gene are MGHRA and YSYEKL. V shed 5 bases, J shed 7 bases, and the junction held 8 bases outside the gene matches. The CDR3 totals 14 residues.